Below are 21 T cell receptor beta chains sequenced from a single sample in a study of CD8+ T cells in alopecia areata (dated by TCRdb to between 2017 and 2018). Receptor libraries were prepared by the immunoSEQ multiplex PCR assay. For TCR sequencing, RNA was extracted from every sample and reverse transcribed into cDNA to serve as template. This is the immuneACCESS table as TCRdb keeps it, with only in-frame sequences that have V and J called. A part of the clones is gone; compared with another copy, unresolved V genes explain less than half, and the rest is unexplained. This sample is represented by some 200,000 clones; 50% to 60% of them were singletons. The leading ten clones occupy less than 4% of the sample. What this sample's time point label stands for: around 4 weeks on oral tofacitinib. This specimen's treatment or condition label, per the study, means: oral pan-JAK inhibitor, 5-10 mg twice daily.

This specimen consisted of CD4+ T cells sorted from blood, obtained at week 4, from a patient treated with tofacitinib. These receptors all come from a human donor with alopecia areata.

This clone was observed a single time. The chain couples TRBV15 to TRBJ2-2, with a weak D call TRBD1 (6 bases). The CDR3 consists of 15 residues. Trimming pared 5 bases from V and 4 bases from J, leaving 14 bases between. CDR1 is LNHNV, CDR2 YYDKDF, per germline (reference sequence). The CDR3 region has the DNA TGTGCCACCAGCGGCGTGGGGGCCGTCACCGGGGAGCTGTTTTTT. Encoded protein: CATSGVGAVTGELFF.

This chain connects TRBV29-1 to TRBJ2-3; D not certain. This CDR3 has 14 residues. V dropped 0 bases and J dropped 2 bases, with 9 bases sitting between them. The germline CDR1 and CDR2 sequences are SQVTM and ANQGSEA. The CDR3 region is CSVEDLGATDTQYF. The CDR3 nucleotides read TGCAGCGTTGAAGATCTGGGCGCCACAGATACGCAGTATTTT.

The CDR3 DNA is TGCGCCAGCAGCTTGTTGGGTAACCAAGAGACCCAGTACTTC. As protein: CASSLLGNQETQYF. V usage is TRBV5-1 and J usage is TRBJ2-5; D is uncertain. CDR3 length: 14 amino acids. Trimming shortened V by 1 base and J by 0 bases, and 7 bases separated the two germline ends. Germline-derived CDR1 and CDR2 are SGHRS and YFSETQ.

The V gene is TRBV4-2, the J gene TRBJ1-2, with no clear D. The CDR3 has 13 amino acids. V was trimmed by 4 bases and J by 5 bases, leaving 11 bases between them. Per the germline V gene, CDR1 is LGHNA and CDR2 is YNFKEQ. CDR3 protein: CASSPGPIYGYTF. The DNA for the CDR3 is TGTGCCAGCAGCCCAGGACCGATATATGGCTACACCTTC.

The rearrangement links TRBV9 to TRBJ2-1; D remains ambiguous. The V end lost 1 base, the J end lost 8 bases, and 7 bases lay between the germline ends. Germline CDR1 is SGDLS and CDR2 is YYNGEE. The CDR3 length is 12 residues. The CDR3 DNA follows: TGTGCCAGCAGCGTAAGTTGGTATGAGCAGTTCTTC. Residues: CASSVSWYEQFF.

CDR3: CASSWSGSSYNEQFF. The DNA of the CDR3 is TGTGCCAGCAGTTGGTCGGGGAGCTCCTACAATGAGCAGTTCTTC. This rearrangement joins TRBV27 to TRBJ2-1; D possibly corresponds to TRBD2 (5 bases). The CDR3 is 15 amino acids. The V end lost 4 bases, the J end lost 0 bases, and 10 bases lay between the germline ends. Germline CDR1 is MNHEY and CDR2 is SMNVEV (reference sequence).

The gene calls are TRBV29-1 and TRBJ1-2; 9 nucleotides align to TRBD1. J was trimmed by 4 bases and V by 3 bases; bases with no gene match: 21. CDR3 length: 19 residues. Germline loops: CDR1 SQVTM, CDR2 ANQGSEA. CDR3 region: CSVEQRDREEEVGFYGYTF. CDR3 bases: TGCAGCGTTGAGCAACGGGACAGGGAAGAGGAAGTGGGGTTCTATGGCTACACCTTC.

This clone has only a few counts. This rearrangement joins TRBV4-1 to TRBJ1-1; D is possibly TRBD1 (5 bases). Germline V CDR1 and CDR2: MGHRA, YSYEKL. The CDR3 has 17 amino acids. V was trimmed by 1 base and J by 1 base, leaving 16 bases between them. The DNA of the CDR3 is TGCGCCAGCAGCCAAGTTTTCCAGGGAGCCAAGAACACTGAAGCTTTCTTT. Translation gives CASSQVFQGAKNTEAFF.

This chain joins TRBV7-3 and TRBJ2-3; TRBD2 matches 7 bases. J was trimmed by 1 base and V by 5 bases; bases with no gene match: 3. This CDR3 contains 14 residues. Germline CDR1 and CDR2: SGHTA and FQGTGA. The CDR3 sequence: CASSRLAGTDTQYF. The CDR3 DNA is TGTGCCAGCAGCAGACTAGCTGGCACAGATACGCAGTATTTT.

V and J are TRBV29-1 and TRBJ2-7, with a tentative D call TRBD1 (5 bases). Between the trimmed V and J ends, which lost 1 base and 3 bases, there was a span of 10 bases. The CDR3 runs 13 residues. The V gene's germline CDR1 is SQVTM and CDR2 ANQGSEA. CDR3 sequence (DNA): TGCAGCGTTGAAGGACAGTTATACTACGAGCAGTACTTC. It specifies CSVEGQLYYEQYF.

The CDR3 DNA follows: TGCGCCAGCAGCCAAGATTGGCGCTCTACAACTAATGAAAAACTGTTTTTT. It codes for CASSQDWRSTTNEKLFF. This sequence joins TRBV4-1 and TRBJ1-4; no definite D call. Trimming left V 0 bases short and J 0 bases short, with 11 bases between. The CDR3 has 17 amino acids. CDR1 and CDR2 (germline): MGHRA, YSYEKL.

In this sample, this clone turned up a few times. The rearrangement links TRBV29-1 to TRBJ2-1, with D perhaps matching TRBD2 (5 bases). CDR1 SQVTM and CDR2 ANQGSEA come from the germline V gene. The CDR3 loop spans 14 amino acids. Trimming removed 6 bases from V and 4 bases from J, with 16 bases in between. CDR3 loop: CSVAGARGYNEQFF. The DNA for the CDR3 is TGCAGCGTCGCAGGAGCTCGGGGTTACAATGAGCAGTTCTTC.

This chain connects TRBV5-4 to TRBJ1-2; 7 positions match TRBD1. CDR1 and CDR2 from the germline V gene are SGHNT and YYREEE (reference sequence). The CDR3 extends over 13 amino acids. V dropped 4 bases and J dropped 6; count of bases not matched to a gene: 6. The CDR3, as DNA: TGTGCCAGCAGCGAACGACAGGGCGATGGCTACACCTTC. It is translated as CASSERQGDGYTF.

The J gene is TRBJ1-2, the V gene TRBV5-1, with D possibly being TRBD1 (5 bases). This CDR3 has 15 amino acids. V was clipped by 1 base and J by 0 bases, with 10 bases between them. The germline V gene has CDR1 SGHRS and CDR2 YFSETQ. The CDR3 nucleotides read TGCGCCAGCAGCTTGTCGGGGGTGCCTAACTATGGCTACACCTTC. It yields the protein CASSLSGVPNYGYTF.

The rearrangement uses TRBV7-2 and TRBJ2-2; D not resolved. There are 15 residues in the CDR3. Trimming shortened V by 1 base and J by 10 bases, and 16 bases separated the two germline ends. CDR1 is SGHTA and CDR2 is FQGNSA in the germline V gene. This chain's CDR3 is CASSLEGQTAMELFF. DNA of the CDR3: TGTGCCAGCAGCTTAGAAGGTCAGACCGCGATGGAGCTGTTTTTT.

This chain uses TRBV4-2 with TRBJ2-5, with D possibly being TRBD2 (6 bases). The CDR3 is made up of 13 amino acids. V lost 0 bases and J 4 bases, leaving 6 bases between the germline ends. Germline CDR1 LGHNA, CDR2 YNFKEQ. CDR3 protein: CASSQEAGETQYF. CDR3 sequence (DNA): TGTGCCAGCAGCCAAGAAGCGGGAGAGACCCAGTACTTC.

The chain employs TRBV20-1 and TRBJ2-3; a weak D match, TRBD2 (6 bases). V was cut by 5 bases and J by 9 bases, with 12 bases left in between. Germline CDR1 reads DFQATT; CDR2 reads SNEGSKA (reference sequence). The CDR3 covers 11 residues. CDR3 in DNA: TGCAGTGCTGAGGGACTCACAACGCAGTATTTT. This encodes CSAEGLTTQYF.

This chain links TRBV4-1 with TRBJ2-5; 9 bases match TRBD2. Trimming at V came to 4 bases and at J to 4 bases, leaving 16 bases not matched to a gene. The length of the CDR3 is 18 residues. Per germline, CDR1 MGHRA and CDR2 YSYEKL. CDR3 sequence reads: CASSRAGWRGGLGETQYF. The CDR3 coding sequence is TGCGCCAGCAGCCGGGCGGGCTGGCGGGGGGGGTTGGGAGAGACCCAGTACTTC.

This clone was counted between two and nine times. The chain uses TRBV19 and TRBJ2-2, with D perhaps TRBD2 (6 bases). CDR3 length equals 19 residues. CDR1 LNHDA and CDR2 SQIVND come from the germline V gene (reference sequence). V lost 1 base and J lost 0, with 18 bases in between. CDR3 coding DNA: TGTGCCAGTAGTATAGGGAGGCGAATTCCGGGGGCGAACACCGGGGAGCTGTTTTTT. It encodes CASSIGRRIPGANTGELFF. Based on the CDR3 plus reference TRBV19 and TRBJ2-2, the full variable domain is DGGITQSPKYLFRKEGQNVTLSCEQNLNHDAMYWYRQDPGQGLRLIYYSQIVNDFQKGDIAEGYSVSREKKESFPLTVTSAQKNPTAFYLCASSIGRRIPGANTGELFFGEGSRLTVL.

The V gene is TRBV2, the J gene TRBJ1-5; 8 bases fit TRBD1. The CDR3 totals 15 residues. In germline, CDR1 is SNHLY, CDR2 FYNNEI. V was clipped by 8 bases and J by 6 bases; unmatched bases: 12. The CDR3 nucleotides read TGTGCCAGCCTCCGAGACAGGGGACGCCGTCAGCCCCAGCATTTT. Translated, it gives CASLRDRGRRQPQHF.

The chain joins TRBV28 to TRBJ2-7; D may be TRBD1 (6 bases). Germline CDR1 reads MDHEN; CDR2 reads SYDVKM. V lost 4 bases, J lost 1 base, and 17 bases lay in between. The CDR3 is made up of 16 amino acids. The chain's CDR3 is CASSSSAKQGSYEQYF. The CDR3 DNA sequence: TGTGCCAGCAGTTCCTCCGCGAAGCAGGGGTCCTACGAGCAGTACTTC.